The clone carrying this TCR beta chain was picked up many times. This entry comes from a study of T cell repertoires in cytomegalovirus infection. MiXCR was run by TCRdb on the reads, yielding one entry per CDR3 protein. The sample yields around 280,000 distinct CDR3 sequences, around 9.1% seen once. Deletions cut 9 bases from V and 3 bases from J, with 12 bases between. From germline, CDR1 is KGHDR and CDR2 SFDVKD. The CDR3 length is 13 residues. Sequencing was carried out using PBMCs. This sequence was found in a human donor in good health (CMV status not recorded). Some clones in this sample may be carry-over from other donors' samples. The V gene is TRBV24-1, the J gene TRBJ2-3; D gene ambiguous. The CDR3 reads CATAGPGTDTQYF. For the CDR3, the DNA is TGTGCCACCGCAGGTCCCGGGACAGATACGCAGTATTTT.